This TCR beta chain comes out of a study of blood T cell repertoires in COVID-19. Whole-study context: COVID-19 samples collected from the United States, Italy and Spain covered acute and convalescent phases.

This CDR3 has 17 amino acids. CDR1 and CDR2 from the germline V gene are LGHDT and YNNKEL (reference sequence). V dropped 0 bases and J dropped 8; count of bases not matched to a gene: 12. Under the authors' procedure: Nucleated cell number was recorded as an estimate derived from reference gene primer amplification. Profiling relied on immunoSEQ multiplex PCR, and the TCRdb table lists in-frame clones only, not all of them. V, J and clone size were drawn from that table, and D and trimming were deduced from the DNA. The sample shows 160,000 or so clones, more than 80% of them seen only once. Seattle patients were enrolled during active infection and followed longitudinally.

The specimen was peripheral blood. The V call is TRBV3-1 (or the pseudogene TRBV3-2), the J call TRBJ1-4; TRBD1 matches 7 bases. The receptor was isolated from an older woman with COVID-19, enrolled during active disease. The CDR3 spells CASSQDSRGRVREKLFF. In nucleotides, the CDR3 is TGTGCCAGCAGCCAAGATTCTAGGGGGCGGGTGAGGGAAAAACTGTTTTTT.